Listed here are 22 T cell receptor beta chains from one sample, sequenced in a study of blood T cell repertoires in COVID-19. Measured with immunoSEQ multiplex PCR; TCRdb has only the in-frame clones, and not every one. Of fewer than 350,000 clones in the sample, around 86% were seen once. The sequenced material came from PBMCs or T cells enriched from blood (not recorded which). All receptors come from a man aged 55 to 70 who had recovered from COVID-19.

This chain joins TRBV27 and TRBJ2-7, with 14 positions matching TRBD2. J was trimmed by 6 bases and V by 6 bases; bases with no gene match: 7. CDR1 is MNHEY, CDR2 SMNVEV, per germline (reference sequence). The CDR3 has 15 residues. The CDR3 region is CASRGGLAGVVEQYF. The DNA of the CDR3 is TGTGCCAGCAGGGGGGGACTAGCGGGAGTCGTCGAGCAGTACTTC.

The V and J genes are TRBV19 and TRBJ2-7, with 12 bases fitting TRBD2. The CDR3 is 15 residues long. The V gene's germline CDR1 is LNHDA and CDR2 SQIVND (reference sequence). With V trimmed by 5 bases and J by 7 bases, 9 bases remained unmatched. CDR3 sequence reads: CASSLRLAGEVEQYF. The CDR3 nucleotides read TGTGCCAGTAGTCTGAGACTAGCGGGAGAAGTTGAGCAGTACTTC.

V is TRBV12-3 or TRBV12-4 and J is TRBJ2-7, with 8 positions matching TRBD1. V shed 10 bases and J 2 bases; nucleotides not matched to a gene: 7. This CDR3 is built from 13 residues. For the CDR3, the DNA is TGTGCCACACGGGGACAGGAGACCTACGAGCAGTACTTC. Protein: CATRGQETYEQYF.

The chain is built from TRBV2 and TRBJ2-1, with unresolved D. Trimming cost V 3 bases and J 4 bases, with 13 bases left between them. This CDR3 contains 15 residues. Germline assignment: CDR1 SNHLY and CDR2 FYNNEI. The CDR3 region is CASSDRSPLYNEQFF. CDR3 coding DNA: TGTGCCAGCAGTGACCGGTCTCCCCTATACAATGAGCAGTTCTTC.

This clone has a handful of counts. The chain has TRBV5-4 and TRBJ2-2; 12 bases align to TRBD2. V shed 5 bases, J shed 8 bases, and the junction held 7 bases outside the gene matches. Germline CDR1 and CDR2: SGHNT and YYREEE (reference sequence). CDR3 length: 15 residues. CDR3 DNA sequence: TGTGCCAGCAGACGACTAGCGGGAGAGAGTGGGGAGCTGTTTTTT. Its protein product is CASRRLAGESGELFF.

The V call is TRBV4-2, the J call TRBJ2-7, with 13 bases that match TRBD2. The CDR3 loop spans 17 amino acids. Trimming took 1 base from V and 4 from J; bases not matched to a gene: 7. Germline CDR1 reads LGHNA; CDR2 reads YNFKEQ. CDR3 DNA sequence: TGTGCCAGCAGCCAAGCTCAGGGACTAGCGGGATTTTACGAGCAGTACTTC. Residues: CASSQAQGLAGFYEQYF.

The chain carries TRBV5-5 and TRBJ1-5; D unclear. V was clipped by 4 bases and J by 3 bases, with 14 bases between them. The germline V gene has CDR1 SGHKS and CDR2 YYEKEE (reference sequence). The CDR3 covers 15 residues. CDR3 in amino acids: CASSEFLGFNQPQHF. The CDR3 DNA follows: TGTGCCAGCAGCGAGTTTTTGGGCTTCAATCAGCCCCAGCATTTT.

The chain uses TRBV7-3 and TRBJ2-3; D remains unclear. Per germline, CDR1 SGHTA and CDR2 FQGTGA. V was clipped by 1 base and J by 3 bases, with 8 bases between them. This CDR3 has 14 amino acids. CDR3 amino acids: CASSLIGRTDTQYF. CDR3 in DNA: TGTGCCAGCAGCTTAATAGGCAGGACAGATACGCAGTATTTT. Together with reference TRBV7-3 and TRBJ2-3, the CDR3 gives the full variable domain: GAGVSQTPSNKVTEKGKYVELRCDPISGHTALYWYRQSLGQGPEFLIYFQGTGAADDSGLPNDRFFAVRPEGSVSTLKIQRTERGDSAVYLCASSLIGRTDTQYFGPGTRLTVL.

The J gene is TRBJ2-3, the V gene TRBV18; D possibly corresponds to TRBD1 (5 bases). CDR1 KGHSH and CDR2 LQKENI come from the germline V gene. The V end was cut by 3 bases, the J end by 0 bases, with 22 bases between. CDR3 length equals 19 residues. CDR3 sequence: CASSPSPRQTASSTDTQYF. The CDR3 DNA reads as TGTGCCAGCTCACCCAGCCCGAGACAGACGGCCTCTAGCACAGATACGCAGTATTTT. The full variable domain, with the rest looked up from reference TRBV18 and TRBJ2-3, is NAGVMQNPRHLVRRRGQEARLRCSPMKGHSHVYWYRQLPEEGLKFMVYLQKENIIDESGMPKERFSAEFPKEGPSILRIQQVVRGDSAAYFCASSPSPRQTASSTDTQYFGPGTRLTVL.

This chain joins TRBV6-6 and TRBJ1-1; possible D gene TRBD1, 5 bases. V lost 2 bases and J lost 1, with 11 bases in between. Germline V CDR1 and CDR2: MNHNY, SVGAGI (reference sequence). This CDR3 has 15 amino acids. The CDR3 protein is CASSYGGLKNTEAFF. Here the CDR3 DNA reads TGTGCCAGCAGTTACGGGGGGTTGAAGAACACTGAAGCTTTCTTT.

The J gene is TRBJ2-1, the V gene TRBV6-4; TRBD1 agrees at 8 bases. The CDR3 covers 13 residues. The junction had 3 bases not matched to a gene; V was cut back by 5 bases and J by 6 bases. Germline CDR1 reads MRHNA; CDR2 reads SNTAGT. This CDR3 is CASSQQGGNEQFF. CDR3 DNA: TGTGCCAGCAGTCAACAGGGGGGCAATGAGCAGTTCTTC.

This chain uses TRBV6-2 or TRBV6-3 with TRBJ2-5; 7 bases are shared with TRBD1. This CDR3 is 13 amino acids long. Unmatched junction bases numbered 2, after V lost 6 bases and J lost 1 base. The germline CDR1 and CDR2 sequences are MNHEY and SVGEGT. CDR3 coding DNA: TGTGCCAGCAGCCGGGACAGCCAAGAGACCCAGTACTTC. This sequence encodes CASSRDSQETQYF.

With regard to this clone: One end of the junction does not line up with germline, which may come from a read error. V is TRBV4-1 and J is TRBJ1-5; no firm D call. The germline V gene encodes CDR1 MGHRA and CDR2 YSYEKL. This CDR3 region has 15 residues. This chain's CDR3 is CASSHNAGSDQPQHF. The DNA of the CDR3 is TGCGCCAGCAGCCATAACGCCGGTAGCGATCAGCCCCAGCATTTT.

The chain couples TRBV7-9 to TRBJ2-1; D is unclear. The germline CDR1 and CDR2 sequences are SEHNR and FQNEAQ (reference sequence). The CDR3 has 14 amino acids. Trimming left V 5 bases short and J 4 bases short, with 12 bases between. The CDR3 loop reads CASSPHTKYNEQFF. The CDR3, as DNA: TGTGCCAGCAGCCCCCACACGAAGTACAATGAGCAGTTCTTC.

The chain combines TRBV24-1 with TRBJ2-2; D not resolved. Per the germline V gene, CDR1 is KGHDR and CDR2 is SFDVKD. CDR3 length: 14 residues. V was pared by 5 bases and J by 3 bases, with 9 bases between. The CDR3 is CATSGFADTGELFF. CDR3 bases: TGTGCCACCAGTGGTTTTGCGGACACCGGGGAGCTGTTTTTT.

V and J are TRBV2 and TRBJ2-1; TRBD1 matches 9 bases. Germline V lookup: CDR1 SNHLY, CDR2 FYNNEI. The CDR3 has 12 amino acids. V was clipped by 6 bases and J by 9 bases; unmatched bases: 3. CDR3 protein: CASSLDRGEQFF. The CDR3, as DNA: TGTGCCAGCAGCCTGGACAGGGGTGAGCAGTTCTTC. Supplemented by reference TRBV2 and TRBJ2-1, the full variable domain reads EPEVTQTPSHQVTQMGQEVILRCVPISNHLYFYWYRQILGQKVEFLVSFYNNEISEKSEIFDDQFSVERPDGSNFTLKIRSTKLEDSAMYFCASSLDRGEQFFGPGTRLTVL.

On this clone itself: Germline is not matched at one junction end, which may reflect a read error. This chain joins TRBV7-3 and TRBJ2-5; TRBD1 matches at 8 bases. CDR3 size: 15 residues. The germline V gene has CDR1 SGHTA and CDR2 FQGTGA. The CDR3 sequence: CASSVTGGGQETQYF. CDR3 nucleotide sequence: TGTGCCAGCAGCGTAACAGGGGGTGGCCAAGAGACCCAGTACTTC.

A note on this clone: The sample holds other DNA sequences that translate to the same CDR3. The chain employs TRBV7-3 and TRBJ1-6; TRBD1 matches at 7 bases. The CDR3 runs to 14 residues. Germline trimming cut 1 base from V and 10 bases from J; bases unmatched to any gene: 4. The germline CDR1 and CDR2 sequences are SGHTA and FQGTGA. CDR3 DNA sequence: TGTGCCAGCAGCTTAAGACAGGGAGAGTCACCCCTCCACTTT. Translation: CASSLRQGESPLHF.

V is TRBV5-4 and J is TRBJ2-1; 7 bases match TRBD1. The V gene's germline CDR1 is SGHNT and CDR2 YYREEE (reference sequence). The CDR3 loop spans 15 amino acids. V was clipped by 7 bases and J by 0 bases; unmatched bases: 7. DNA for the CDR3: TGTGCCAGCCAGAGACAGGGCAGCTCCTACAATGAGCAGTTCTTC. Protein product: CASQRQGSSYNEQFF.

This clone was observed once. This chain connects TRBV21-1 to TRBJ2-5; no DNA check was done on the table's D call, TRBD2. TRBV21-1 is a documented pseudogene. The CDR3 covers 13 residues. The CDR3 DNA reads TGTGCCAGCAGCAACGCGAACCAAGAGACCCAGTACTTC. Protein product: CASSNANQETQYF.

Only one count was recorded for this clone. The V and J genes are TRBV7-3 and TRBJ2-2, with 9 bases that match TRBD2. The CDR3 sequence is 14 residues long. The V gene's germline CDR1 is SGHTA and CDR2 FQGTGA. The trim removed 5 bases at V and 8 bases at J, leaving 6 bases unmatched. The DNA for the CDR3 is TGTGCCAGCAGCCCGGGACTAGCCCCAGGGGAGCTGTTTTTT. It encodes CASSPGLAPGELFF.

This clone was seen just once. This chain connects TRBV5-1 to TRBJ1-3, with TRBD1 matching over 8 bases. The CDR3 runs 16 residues. Germline V CDR1 and CDR2: SGHRS, YFSETQ. J lost 2 bases, V lost 3 bases, and 7 bases had no gene match. The CDR3 DNA reads as TGCGCCAGCAGCTCCACCGGACAGGGAGCTGGAAACACCATATATTTT. Amino acids: CASSSTGQGAGNTIYF.